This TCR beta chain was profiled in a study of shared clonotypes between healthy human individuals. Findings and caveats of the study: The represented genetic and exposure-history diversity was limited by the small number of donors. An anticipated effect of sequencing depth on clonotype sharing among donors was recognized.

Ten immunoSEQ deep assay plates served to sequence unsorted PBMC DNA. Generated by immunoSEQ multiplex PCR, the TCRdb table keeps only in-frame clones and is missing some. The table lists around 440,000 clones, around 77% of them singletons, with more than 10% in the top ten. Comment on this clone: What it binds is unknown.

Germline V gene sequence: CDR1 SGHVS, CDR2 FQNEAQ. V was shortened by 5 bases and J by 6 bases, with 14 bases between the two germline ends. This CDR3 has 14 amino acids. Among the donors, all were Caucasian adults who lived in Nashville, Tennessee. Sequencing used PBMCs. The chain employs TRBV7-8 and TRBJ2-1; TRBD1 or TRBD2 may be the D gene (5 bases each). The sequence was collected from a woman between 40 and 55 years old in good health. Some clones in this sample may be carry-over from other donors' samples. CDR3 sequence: CASSSTGRSNEQFF. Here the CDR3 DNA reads TGTGCCAGCAGCAGCACGGGACGCAGCAATGAGCAGTTCTTC.